This TCR beta chain emerged from a study of CD8+ T cells in alopecia areata. The CDR3 extends over 14 amino acids. In germline, CDR1 is SGHTA, CDR2 FQGNSA. The ends were cut back, 1 base at V and 4 bases at J, with 10 bases in the middle. Researchers picked out CD4+ and CD8+ T cells from PBMCs by sorting. Investigators isolated RNA and reverse transcribed it into cDNA to act as the sequencing template. Sequencing used immunoSEQ multiplex PCR; TCRdb keeps in-frame clones, though not all of them. The table lists about 120,000 clones, roughly 68% of them singletons. What was sequenced was CD4+ T cells sorted from blood. V gene TRBV7-2 combines with J gene TRBJ1-2; unclear D gene. The TCR was taken from a human donor in good health. Here the CDR3 reads CASSLVRSSYGYTF. The CDR3 DNA is TGTGCCAGCAGCTTAGTTCGCAGCTCCTATGGCTACACCTTC.